This T cell receptor (beta chain) is from a study of patients and donors after allogeneic stem cell transplantation. TCRdb re-called the RT-PCR reads through MiXCR, storing one row per CDR3 protein. The repertoire holds over 150,000 distinct CDR3 sequences, with about 30% as singletons. V was clipped by 3 bases and J by 8 bases; unmatched bases: 7. CDR1 is DFQATT and CDR2 is SNEGSKA in the germline V gene (reference sequence). There are 15 residues in the CDR3. The TCR was taken from a human donor who was either an allogeneic HSCT recipient or a stem cell or donor lymphocyte infusion donor (not recorded which). It is not recorded whose cells these are; they may come from a transplant donor. Material: blood, either unsorted or a sorted T cell fraction (not recorded which). The gene calls are TRBV20-1 and TRBJ2-1, with 13 bases fitting TRBD2. CDR3 DNA sequence: TGCAGTGCTAGGGGGACTAGCGGGAAAAGCTATGAGCAGTTCTTC. Translation: CSARGTSGKSYEQFF.